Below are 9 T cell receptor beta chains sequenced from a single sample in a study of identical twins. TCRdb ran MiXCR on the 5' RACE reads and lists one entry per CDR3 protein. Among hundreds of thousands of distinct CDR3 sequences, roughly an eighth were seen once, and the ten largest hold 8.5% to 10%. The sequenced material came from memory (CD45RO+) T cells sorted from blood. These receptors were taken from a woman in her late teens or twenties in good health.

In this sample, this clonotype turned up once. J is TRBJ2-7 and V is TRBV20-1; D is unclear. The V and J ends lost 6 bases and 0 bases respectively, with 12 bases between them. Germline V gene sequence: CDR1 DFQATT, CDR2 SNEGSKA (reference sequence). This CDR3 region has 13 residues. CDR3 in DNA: TGCAGTGCCCCTGATGCTAACTCCTACGAGCAGTACTTC. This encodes CSAPDANSYEQYF.

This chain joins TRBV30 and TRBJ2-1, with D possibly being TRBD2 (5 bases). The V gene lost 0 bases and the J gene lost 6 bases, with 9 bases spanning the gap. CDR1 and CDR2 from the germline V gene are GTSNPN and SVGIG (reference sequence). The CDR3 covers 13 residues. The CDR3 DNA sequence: TGTGCCTGGAGTGTAAAGGCGGGCAATGAGCAGTTCTTC. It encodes CAWSVKAGNEQFF. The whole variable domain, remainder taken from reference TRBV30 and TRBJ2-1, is SQTIHQWPATLVQPVGSPLSLECTVEGTSNPNLYWYRQAAGRGLQLLFYSVGIGQISSEVPQNLSASRPQDRQFILSSKKLLLSDSGFYLCAWSVKAGNEQFFGPGTRLTVL.

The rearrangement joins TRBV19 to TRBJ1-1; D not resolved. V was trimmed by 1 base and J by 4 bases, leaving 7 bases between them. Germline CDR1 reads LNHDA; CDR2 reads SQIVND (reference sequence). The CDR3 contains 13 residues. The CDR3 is CASSIGEGTEAFF. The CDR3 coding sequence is TGTGCCAGTAGTATAGGAGAAGGCACTGAAGCTTTCTTT.

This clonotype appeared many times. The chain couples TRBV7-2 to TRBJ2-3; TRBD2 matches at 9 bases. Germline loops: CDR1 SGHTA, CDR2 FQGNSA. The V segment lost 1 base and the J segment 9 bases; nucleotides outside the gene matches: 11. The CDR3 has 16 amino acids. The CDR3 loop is CASSLGVSGSGDTQYF. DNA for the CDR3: TGTGCCAGCAGCTTAGGGGTTAGCGGGAGCGGGGACACGCAGTATTTT.

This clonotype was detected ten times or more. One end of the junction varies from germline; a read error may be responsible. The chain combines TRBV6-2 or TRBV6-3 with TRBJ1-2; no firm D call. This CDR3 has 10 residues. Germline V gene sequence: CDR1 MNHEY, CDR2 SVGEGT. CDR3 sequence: CASSYYGYTF. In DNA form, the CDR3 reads TGTGCCAGCAGCTACTATGGCTACACCTTC.

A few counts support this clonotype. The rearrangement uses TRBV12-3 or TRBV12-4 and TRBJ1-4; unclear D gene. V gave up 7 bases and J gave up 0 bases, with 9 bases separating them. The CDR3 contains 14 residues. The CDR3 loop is CASKDGTTNEKLFF. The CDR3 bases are TGTGCCAGCAAAGACGGAACAACTAATGAAAAACTGTTTTTT.

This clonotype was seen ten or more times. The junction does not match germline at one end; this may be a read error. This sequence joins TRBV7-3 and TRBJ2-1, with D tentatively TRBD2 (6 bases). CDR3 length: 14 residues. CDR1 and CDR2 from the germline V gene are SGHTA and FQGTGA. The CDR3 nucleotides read TGTGCCAGCAGCCCGCAGGTGTATAGCCCGGGAGAGGTCTTC. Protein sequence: CASSPQVYSPGEVF. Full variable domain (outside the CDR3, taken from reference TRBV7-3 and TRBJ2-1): GAGVSQTPSNKVTEKGKYVELRCDPISGHTALYWYRQSLGQGPEFLIYFQGTGAADDSGLPNDRFFAVRPEGSVSTLKIQRTERGDSAVYLCASSPQVYSPGEVFGPGTRLTVL.

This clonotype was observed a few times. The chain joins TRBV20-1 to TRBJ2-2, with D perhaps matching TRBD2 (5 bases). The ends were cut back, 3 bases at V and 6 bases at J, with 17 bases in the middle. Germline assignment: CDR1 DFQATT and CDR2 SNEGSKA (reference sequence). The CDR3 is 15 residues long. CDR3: CSASAPEGHAGELFF. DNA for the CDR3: TGCAGTGCTAGCGCTCCCGAGGGCCATGCCGGGGAGCTGTTTTTT.

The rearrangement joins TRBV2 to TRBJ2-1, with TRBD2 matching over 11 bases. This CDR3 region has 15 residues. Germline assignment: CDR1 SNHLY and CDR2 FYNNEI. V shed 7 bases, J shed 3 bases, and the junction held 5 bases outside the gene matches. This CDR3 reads CASTTTSGVYNEQFF. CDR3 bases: TGTGCCAGCACCACGACTAGCGGGGTCTACAATGAGCAGTTCTTC.